The source of this TCR beta chain is a study of blood T cell repertoires in COVID-19. The wider study: Acute and convalescent COVID-19 samples came from the United States, Italy and Spain. In each case, the material was cDNA or gDNA derived from T cells, B-cell-depleted T cells, or PBMCs.

It was during active infection that Seattle patients were enrolled and then longitudinally followed. The CDR3 sequence is 13 residues long. V lost 6 bases and J lost 5, with 14 bases in between. Per the original methods: Estimates of nucleated cell counts were drawn from the amplification of reference gene primers. TCRdb keeps only in-frame clones here, not all; method: immunoSEQ multiplex PCR. Clonal size and the V and J genes are those of that table, whereas D and trimming came from the DNA. This sample has about 240,000 clones; nearly 95% occur once, and the top ten carry roughly 0.89%. The V gene is TRBV12-3 or TRBV12-4, the J gene TRBJ2-7, with D possibly being TRBD2 (6 bases). This sequence originates from a man aged 25-45 years with COVID-19, enrolled during active disease. The sequenced sample was peripheral blood. CDR3 residues: CASRPAGTHEQYF. Here the CDR3 DNA reads TGTGCCAGCAGGCCTGCCGGGACTCACGAGCAGTACTTC.